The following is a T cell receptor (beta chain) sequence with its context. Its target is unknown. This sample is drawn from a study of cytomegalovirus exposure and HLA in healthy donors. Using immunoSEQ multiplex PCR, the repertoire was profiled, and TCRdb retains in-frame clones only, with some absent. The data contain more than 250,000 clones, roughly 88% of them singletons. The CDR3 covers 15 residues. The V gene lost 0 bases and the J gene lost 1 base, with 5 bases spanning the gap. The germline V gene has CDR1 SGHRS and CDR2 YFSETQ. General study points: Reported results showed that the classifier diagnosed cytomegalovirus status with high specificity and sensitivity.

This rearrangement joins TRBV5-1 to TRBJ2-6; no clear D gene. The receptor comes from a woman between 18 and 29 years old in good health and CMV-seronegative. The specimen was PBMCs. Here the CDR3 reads CASSLDGSGANVLTF. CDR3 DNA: TGCGCCAGCAGCTTGGACGGTTCTGGGGCCAACGTCCTGACTTTC.